The rows below give T cell receptor beta chains drawn from one sample of a study of T cell responses to AZD1222 COVID-19 vaccine. TCRdb's table, derived via immunoSEQ multiplex PCR, lists solely in-frame clones and lacks some. The sample has 200,000 to 300,000 clones, 93% seen once; the top ten hold around 0.5%. Here the sequenced sample was peripheral blood, taken on day 0 of AZD1222 vaccination. The origin of the receptors is an adult in good health. The CDR3 runs from the conserved cysteine through the conserved F or W. D genes are given only for firm matches. Rows may omit the clone size; those that give it use once, few, many or a size class.

J gene,clone size,D gene,V gene,CDR3 DNA,CDR3 protein
TRBJ2-4,.,TRBD1,TRBV2,TGTGCCAGCAGCGTGGGACAGGGGGTTGTATTGAACATTCAGTACTTC,CASSVGQGVVLNIQYF
TRBJ2-7,.,.,TRBV13,TGTGCCAGCAGCCCCCGAGGGCACGAGCAGTACTTC,CASSPRGHEQYF
TRBJ1-5,.,.,TRBV18,TGTGCCAGCTCACCAGGACAGACTAGCAATCAGCCCCAGCATTTT,CASSPGQTSNQPQHF
TRBJ2-3,.,.,TRBV3-1/TRBV3-2,TGTGCCAGCAGCCAGACGGAAGATACGCAGTATTTT,CASSQTEDTQYF
TRBJ2-7,.,.,TRBV18,TGTGCCAGCTCACCGGGGCAGGGCGTCGAGCAGTACTTC,CASSPGQGVEQYF
TRBJ2-7,.,TRBD1,TRBV28,TGTGCCAGCAGTAACAGGGGCCACTACGAGCAGTACTTC,CASSNRGHYEQYF
TRBJ1-6,.,.,TRBV12-3/TRBV12-4,TGTGCCAGCAGCATTGGGGCTAATTCACCCCTCCACTTT,CASSIGANSPLHF
TRBJ2-7,.,.,TRBV7-8,TGTGCCAGCAGCTTAGTTCGGTTCTCCTACGAGCAGTACTTC,CASSLVRFSYEQYF
TRBJ1-1,.,.,TRBV24-1,TGTGCCACCAGTGATTTGGGCCGAGGTGCTTTCTTT,CATSDLGRGAFF
TRBJ2-1,once,.,TRBV28,TGTGCCAGCAGTCGACAGCCCAATGAGCAGTTCTTC,CASSRQPNEQFF
TRBJ1-3,.,.,TRBV21-1,TGTGCCAGCACCAGATATGGGGGAAACACCATATATTTT,CASTRYGGNTIYF
TRBJ2-7,.,.,TRBV28,TGTGCCAGCAGGTCCTCCAGGGCCTACGAGCAGTACTTC,CASRSSRAYEQYF
TRBJ1-1,few,.,TRBV18,TGTGCCAGCTCACTTGGCATGAACACTGAAGCTTTCTTT,CASSLGMNTEAFF
TRBJ2-7,.,TRBD1,TRBV29-1,TGCAGCGTTGAAAACCCAGGGGGCGACCTCTACGAGCAGTACTTC,CSVENPGGDLYEQYF
TRBJ1-3,.,.,TRBV9,TGTGCCAGCAGCGTGGGGGATTCTGGAAACACCATATATTTT,CASSVGDSGNTIYF
TRBJ2-7,.,.,TRBV5-1,TGCGCCAGCAGCTCCGGCCCGGGACACCGCTCCTACGAGCAGTACTTC,CASSSGPGHRSYEQYF
TRBJ1-4,.,.,TRBV7-9,TGTGCCAGCTTGGGCGGGACTGCGAATGAAAAACTGTTTTTT,CASLGGTANEKLFF
TRBJ2-1,.,TRBD2,TRBV11-2,TGTGCCAGCAGGGGACTAGCGGGGGCCTACAATGAGCAGTTCTTC,CASRGLAGAYNEQFF
TRBJ2-7,.,TRBD2,TRBV29-1,TGCAGCGTCCGGACTAGCAGCTACGAGCAGTACTTC,CSVRTSSYEQYF
TRBJ2-2,.,.,TRBV24-1,TGTGCCACCAGTAGAGTTGGCACCGGGGAGCTGTTTTTT,CATSRVGTGELFF
TRBJ1-3,.,.,TRBV2,TGTGCCAGCAGTGAGGTACAGGGTACTGGAAACACCATATATTTT,CASSEVQGTGNTIYF
TRBJ2-5,.,.,TRBV7-5,TGTGCCAGAAGCATCAGACTAGCGGGGGAACAAGAGACCCAGTACTTC,CARSIRLAGEQETQYF
TRBJ2-7,.,.,TRBV28,TGTGCCAGCAGTTTTACAGCCCGCGTGGGACAGTACTTC,CASSFTARVGQYF
TRBJ2-7,.,.,TRBV5-6,TGTGCCAGCAGCTTCCTGCAGGGATTCTCCTACGAGCAGTACTTC,CASSFLQGFSYEQYF
TRBJ1-3,.,.,TRBV5-1,TGCGCCAGCAGCTTGGAAGGAGGTGCCTCTGGAAACACCATATATTTT,CASSLEGGASGNTIYF
TRBJ1-1,.,.,TRBV29-1,TGCAGCGTTGAACCCAATACTAGGAACACTGAAGCTTTCTTT,CSVEPNTRNTEAFF
TRBJ1-3,.,.,TRBV7-9,TGTGCCAGCAGCTCCCTAGGTGGTGTTAGAAACACCATATATTTT,CASSSLGGVRNTIYF
TRBJ2-7,.,.,TRBV28,TGTGCCAGCAGTACGGGACCGGTCTACGAGCAGTACTTC,CASSTGPVYEQYF
TRBJ2-7,.,.,TRBV7-3,TGTGCCAGCAGCTTAAGACAGGATACCGAGCAGTACTTC,CASSLRQDTEQYF
TRBJ1-1,.,.,TRBV6-5,TGTGCCAGCAGTTACTCGCTGGGGGGTGAAGCTTTCTTT,CASSYSLGGEAFF
TRBJ2-1,.,TRBD2,TRBV2,TGTGCCAGCAGGTACGGGACTAGCGGGGTGTACAATGAGCAGTTCTTC,CASRYGTSGVYNEQFF
TRBJ2-5,.,.,TRBV6-2/TRBV6-3,TGTGCCAGCAGTTTAGGGCAGGGGGGACGTGAGACCCAGTACTTC,CASSLGQGGRETQYF
TRBJ1-1,once,TRBD1,TRBV7-9,TGTGCCAGCAGCCTGACAGGGGTGGACACTGAAGCTTTCTTT,CASSLTGVDTEAFF
TRBJ2-7,once,.,TRBV3-1/TRBV3-2,TGTGCCAGCAGCCAAGATGACACCTCCTACGAGCAGTACTTC,CASSQDDTSYEQYF
TRBJ2-1,.,.,TRBV5-6,TGTGCCAGCAGTCGACTCCTCCCCACCTACAATGAGCAGTTCTTC,CASSRLLPTYNEQFF
TRBJ2-3,.,.,TRBV9,TGTGCCAGCAGGTCTAGCACAGATACGCAGTATTTT,CASRSSTDTQYF
TRBJ2-3,.,TRBD2,TRBV29-1,TGCAGCGTTGGAGGAATACTAGCGGGAGGGGGGACAGATACGCAGTATTTT,CSVGGILAGGGTDTQYF
TRBJ1-4,.,.,TRBV29-1,TGCAGCGTTCGAATAGGGAGTGAAAAACTGTTTTTT,CSVRIGSEKLFF
TRBJ1-1,.,.,TRBV7-2,TGTGCCAGCAGCTTAGGACGGAACACTGAAGCTTTCTTT,CASSLGRNTEAFF
TRBJ2-7,.,.,TRBV11-2,TGTGCCAGCAGCAAGGGGGGGAGGGAAAGGTACGAGCAGTACTTC,CASSKGGRERYEQYF
TRBJ2-2,few,.,TRBV5-8,TGTGCCATCAGGAGACTGCGCACCGGGGAGCTGTTTTTT,CAIRRLRTGELFF
TRBJ2-1,.,.,TRBV20-1,TGCAGTGCTAGTATGGGGGCACAGAATGAGCAGTTCTTC,CSASMGAQNEQFF
TRBJ1-1,.,.,TRBV11-1,TGTGCCAGCACCCTCGGTGTTGAAGCTTTCTTT,CASTLGVEAFF
TRBJ1-5,.,.,TRBV2,TGTGCCAGCAGTGGCCTCAGGGGCCCGGATCAGCCCCAGCATTTT,CASSGLRGPDQPQHF
TRBJ2-7,.,TRBD1,TRBV6-1,TGTGCCAGCAGTGACGGGACAGGGGGCACTCCGCAGTACTTC,CASSDGTGGTPQYF
TRBJ2-5,.,.,TRBV4-1,TGCGCCAGCAGCCAAGGTACCCGGGAGACCCAGTACTTC,CASSQGTRETQYF
TRBJ2-7,.,.,TRBV4-1,TGCGCCAGCAGCCAAAGCGGGTATTTGTCCTACGAGCAGTACTTC,CASSQSGYLSYEQYF
TRBJ2-1,.,.,TRBV10-3,TGTGCCATCAGGCCCTTGGCAGGATACTCCAATGAGCAGTTCTTC,CAIRPLAGYSNEQFF
TRBJ1-2,.,.,TRBV5-1,TGCGCCAGCAGCTCTGGACAGAGAATCAACTATGGCTACACCTTC,CASSSGQRINYGYTF
TRBJ1-1,.,.,TRBV2,TGTGCCAGCAGTGATAGGGGCTCCACTGAAGCTTTCTTT,CASSDRGSTEAFF
TRBJ1-1,.,TRBD1,TRBV18,TGTGCCAGCTCACCACGCAGCGTCTCAGGGGGTTTCACTGAAGCTTTCTTT,CASSPRSVSGGFTEAFF
TRBJ1-3,.,TRBD1,TRBV6-5,TGTGCCAGCAAAAGACAGGGGCACTCTGGAAACACCATATATTTT,CASKRQGHSGNTIYF
TRBJ2-7,.,TRBD1,TRBV15,TGTGCCACCGGCCCGGATACAGGGGTTTACGAGCAGTACTTC,CATGPDTGVYEQYF
TRBJ1-1,.,TRBD1,TRBV28,TGTGCCAGCACCCATCAGGGGGGGAACACTGAAGCTTTCTTT,CASTHQGGNTEAFF
TRBJ1-2,.,.,TRBV27,TGTGCCAGCAGTTTAACAGGAGGCTATGGCTACACCTTC,CASSLTGGYGYTF
TRBJ2-1,.,.,TRBV4-2,TGTGCCAGCAGCCAAGAAGTTAACTACAATGAGCAGTTCTTC,CASSQEVNYNEQFF
TRBJ1-1,.,.,TRBV14,TGTGCCAGCAGCCATGCCGGGACCGCAGCTTTCTTT,CASSHAGTAAFF
TRBJ2-5,.,TRBD2,TRBV5-1,TGCGCCAGCAGCTCGGGACTAGTCCCTAATCAAGAGACCCAGTACTTC,CASSSGLVPNQETQYF
TRBJ1-1,.,.,TRBV7-8,TGTGCCAGCAGCTTGAGTAGGGGCGCGAGGAACACTGAAGCTTTCTTT,CASSLSRGARNTEAFF